A selection of T cell receptor beta chains follows, all from one sample in a study of Ad26.COV2.S vaccination and SARS-CoV-2 variants. Only in-frame clones appear in the TCRdb table, and some are missing; sequencing was by immunoSEQ multiplex PCR. The sample includes around 300,000 clones, 85% to 90% of them seen just once. Sequences were derived from peripheral blood, sampled in a trial of Ad26.COV2.S vaccine versus placebo. These receptors were collected from a person between 18 and 65 years old who received the Ad26.COV2.S COVID-19 vaccine or a placebo. The conserved cysteine and the conserved F or W are not part of the CDR3 here. The order of the fields is J gene, V gene, CDR3 protein.

>TRBJ1-4|TRBV10-2
ASSEATNEKLF
>TRBJ1-2|TRBV18
ASSQGTMAANYGYT
>TRBJ1-2|TRBV29-1
SVLGEGDGYT
>TRBJ2-6|TRBV28
ASSLSGASGANVLT
>TRBJ1-3|TRBV19
ASSFGVGSRFSSGNTIY
>TRBJ1-2|TRBV7-9
ASSLGAAPGYT
>TRBJ1-3|TRBV27
ASSLLPLAGNTIY
>TRBJ1-3|TRBV19
ASSTPGAGGNTIY
>TRBJ1-5|TRBV7-9
ASSPTLDNQPQH
>TRBJ2-3|TRBV29-1
SVEVWIQRDTDTQY
>TRBJ1-4|TRBV30
AWSAQGTGGGKLF
>TRBJ2-1|TRBV6-6
ASSYDRGVSEQF